This entry is about one TCR beta chain. The sample holds one count of this clone. Which antigen it targets is not known. The record has no base qualities; no much larger clone is one base away. The trial excluded patients who had a history of autoimmune disease or were on systemic immunosuppression. Peripheral blood for TCR sequencing was collected from all dose cohorts at baseline, on cycle 4 day 1, and on cycle 7 day 1. The samples were taken from a phase I, first-in-human, multicenter, open-label dose-escalation trial of ivuxolimab. Adults with locally advanced or metastatic head and neck squamous cell, hepatocellular, melanoma or renal cell carcinoma were enrolled in the trial. CD4+ and CD8+ T cells were sorted separately from peripheral blood before TCR sequencing. The data were taken from a study of OX40 agonist ivuxolimab in advanced cancers. In terms of the full investigation: Ivuxolimab was a fully human IgG2 agonistic monoclonal antibody targeting the costimulatory receptor OX40 (CD134). The purpose of peripheral TCRbeta sequencing was to test whether ivuxolimab changed TCR sequence diversity and led to clonal T-cell expansion. In the dose-escalation cohort, roughly 80% of patients were male, and the mean age was approximately 64 years, with a range of roughly 23 to 85. Prior anti-PD-1, anti-PD-L1 or anti-CTLA-4 therapy was permitted, and 40% of dose-escalation patients had received checkpoint inhibitors. Intravenous ivuxolimab was administered to patients every 2 weeks at six dose levels: 0.01, 0.1, 0.3, 1.5, 3 and 10 mg/kg. Among the 50 to 55 dose-escalation patients, about 20 had hepatocellular carcinoma, some 15 melanoma, 9 renal cell carcinoma and 9 head and neck cancer. The paper reports the monotherapy dose-escalation portion (N of about 51 patients) of the phase I ivuxolimab trial. Partial responses were achieved by three dose-escalation patients, of whom one had hepatocellular carcinoma and two had cutaneous melanoma.

Findings and caveats that apply to the study as a whole: Partial responders in the 0.1-3.0 mg/kg groups had among the lowest normalized peripheral clonal expansion, especially among CD8+ T cells. Which antigens the clonally expanded peripheral T cells were specific for was not determined. At doses of 0.1 to 3.0 mg/kg, clonal expansion of both CD4+ and CD8+ T cells in blood was seen between baseline and week 6. Low levels of normalized T-cell clonal expansion were also seen in some patients who did not respond. On average, CD8+ T cells showed more expanded clones than CD4+ T cells after ivuxolimab.

V loses 0 bases, J loses 0 bases, and the germline ends lie 7 bases apart. The CDR3 measures 15 amino acids from cysteine to phenylalanine. Only the CDR3 region is kept as DNA, spanning 45 bases read in frame from base 1. Reading the germline V gene gives CDR1 SGHDT and CDR2 YYEEEE. Genomic DNA was extracted from sorted cells for sequencing of the TCRbeta CDR3 region. The immunoSEQ Assay was used to sequence the TCRbeta CDR3 regions. TCRdb holds this immuneACCESS table with in-frame rearrangements only. Some clones are missing; in checked studies, unresolved V genes explain under half, and the rest has no known cause. A total of tens of thousands of clones appear in this sample, around 90% of them only once. The biggest ten clones account for roughly 7.4% of the sample.

The input for sequencing was CD4+ or CD8+ T cells sorted from blood, taken in a trial of the OX40 agonist ivuxolimab. The chain is encoded by TRBV5-6 joined to TRBJ1-3, with the D gene not confidently named. The TCR was taken from an adult with an advanced solid tumor such as melanoma, head and neck, liver or kidney cancer. The CDR3 region has the sequence CASSLGGNSGNTIYF. At the DNA level, the sequence is TGTGCCAGCAGCTTGGGAGGGAACTCTGGAAACACCATATATTTT.